Given below is one T cell receptor (beta chain) in context. The data derive from a study of blood T cell repertoires in COVID-19. The CDR3 is 15 residues long. CDR1 and CDR2 (germline): KGHDR, SFDVKD. Deletions cut 6 bases from V and 0 bases from J, with 8 bases between. Sequencing was performed with immunoSEQ multiplex PCR; in TCRdb, only in-frame clones are kept and a portion is missing. The table shows 200,000 to 250,000 clones, with roughly 85% occurring only once. The TCR was taken from a middle-aged woman who had been exposed to COVID-19. The chain has TRBV24-1 and TRBJ2-6, with D possibly being TRBD2 (5 bases). Specimen: PBMCs or T cells enriched from blood (not recorded which). The CDR3 spells CATSRGVSGANVLTF. Written as DNA, the CDR3 is TGTGCCACCAGTCGGGGAGTCTCTGGGGCCAACGTCCTGACTTTC.